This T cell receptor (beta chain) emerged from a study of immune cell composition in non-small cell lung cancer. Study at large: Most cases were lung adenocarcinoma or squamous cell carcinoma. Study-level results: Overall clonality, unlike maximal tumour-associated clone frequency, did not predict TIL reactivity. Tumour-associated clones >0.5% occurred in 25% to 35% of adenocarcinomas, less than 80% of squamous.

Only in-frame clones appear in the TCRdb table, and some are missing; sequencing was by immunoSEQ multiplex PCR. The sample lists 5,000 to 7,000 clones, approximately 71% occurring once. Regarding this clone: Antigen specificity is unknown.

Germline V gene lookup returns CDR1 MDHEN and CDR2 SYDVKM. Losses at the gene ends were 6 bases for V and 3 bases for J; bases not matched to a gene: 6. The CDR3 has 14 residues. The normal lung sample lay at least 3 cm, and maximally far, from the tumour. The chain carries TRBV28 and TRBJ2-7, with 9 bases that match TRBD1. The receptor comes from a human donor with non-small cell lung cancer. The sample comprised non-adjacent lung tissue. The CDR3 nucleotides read TGTGCCAGCAGCAATCCGGACAGGGGCTACGAGCAGTACTTC. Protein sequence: CASSNPDRGYEQYF.